This is a list of T cell receptor beta chains from one sample in a study of metastatic and nonmetastatic thyroid tumors. TCRdb re-processed the PCR reads through MiXCR. The sample contains 20,000 or so clones, over 20% of which appear only once. Sequencing was performed on tumor tissue. The origin of the receptors is a male donor with papillary thyroid cancer or a benign thyroid nodule (not recorded which). Some clones in this sample may be carry-over from other donors' samples. The CDR3 runs from the conserved cysteine through the conserved F or W. The D gene is left open where the match is weak. A row's size may be missing; if present it is once, few, many or a size class.

CDR3 DNA	CDR3 protein	D gene	clone size	V gene	J gene
TGTGCCTCCTCTCCCCCCTTATCATCAAACTATGGCTACACCTTC	CASSPPLSSNYGYTF	NA	many	TRBV7-9	TRBJ1-2
TGTGCCAGCCAGAGACAGGGGGCGGTTGGGGCCAACGTCCTGACTTTC	CASQRQGAVGANVLTF	TRBD1	many	TRBV11-2	TRBJ2-6
TGTGCCAGCAGCATGGGACAGGGTAGCGAGCAGTACTTC	CASSMGQGSEQYF	TRBD1	NA	TRBV28	TRBJ2-7
TGCGCCAGCAGCCAAGGCGCCTCCGGGGGAGGGGGCAATGAGCAGTTCTTC	CASSQGASGGGGNEQFF	NA	many	TRBV4-3	TRBJ2-1
TGTGCCTGGAGTGGTACAGGGGGGACCTTTGAGCAGTACTTC	CAWSGTGGTFEQYF	TRBD1	NA	TRBV30	TRBJ2-7
TGCAGTGCTAGAGTCCCGGCCGGGATGGACTCTGGAAACACCATATATTTT	CSARVPAGMDSGNTIYF	NA	many	TRBV20-1	TRBJ1-3
TGCGCCAGCAGCCAAGGTGTCCAGGCGTACCAAGAGACCCAGTACTTC	CASSQGVQAYQETQYF	NA	many	TRBV4-1	TRBJ2-5
TGTGCCAGTAGCTTTACGGGATCGGGACAGTGGGGCGGGGAGCTGTTTTTT	CASSFTGSGQWGGELFF	TRBD1	NA	TRBV7-3	TRBJ2-2
TGTGCCAGCAGTGACTCGAACGGGCCCAGGGGCGGCTACGAGCAGTACTTC	CASSDSNGPRGGYEQYF	NA	few	TRBV6-4	TRBJ2-7
TGCAGTGCTAGAGATCAGACGGTGGATAGTTCACCCCTCCACTTT	CSARDQTVDSSPLHF	NA	NA	TRBV20-1	TRBJ1-6
TGTGCTAGTGGTTTGGGCAGGGTGCGGGCTTACGAGCAGTACTTC	CASGLGRVRAYEQYF	NA	many	TRBV12-5	TRBJ2-7
TGTGCCAGCAGGACAGGGTCTTTCTATGGCTACACCTTC	CASRTGSFYGYTF	TRBD1	NA	TRBV2	TRBJ1-2
TGCGGCAGCAGTGAGGGACTTGTGAATGAGCAGTTCTTC	CGSSEGLVNEQFF	NA	NA	TRBV10-1	TRBJ2-1
TGCGCCAGCAGCCCGTCGGGGAGGGAATTTGGCTACACCTTC	CASSPSGREFGYTF	NA	many	TRBV5-1	TRBJ1-2
TGTGCCAGCACCCCGGGCCAGGGGTCCTACAATGAGCAGTTCTTC	CASTPGQGSYNEQFF	NA	many	TRBV12-3/TRBV12-4	TRBJ2-1
TGTGCCAGCAGCGCTACTAGCGGGCAAGAGACCCAGTACTTC	CASSATSGQETQYF	TRBD2	NA	TRBV7-2	TRBJ2-5
TGTGCCAGCAGCCCAACTAGCGGGGAGTCCTACGAGCAGTACTTC	CASSPTSGESYEQYF	TRBD2	many	TRBV28	TRBJ2-7
TGTGCCTCGGGTTTGGGACAGGGATCCGAGCAGTACTTC	CASGLGQGSEQYF	TRBD1	NA	TRBV6-1	TRBJ2-7
TGCGCCAGCAGCTCGTTAGCGGGAGGGCCGAATACGCAGTATTTT	CASSSLAGGPNTQYF	TRBD2	many	TRBV5-1	TRBJ2-3
TGTGCCAGCAGGGAGCAGCAACAGGGATTCGTGTACGAGCAGTACTTC	CASREQQQGFVYEQYF	NA	medium-sized	TRBV6-1	TRBJ2-7
TGTGCCAGCGGGCAGTCGAACACCGGGGAGCTGTTTTTT	CASGQSNTGELFF	NA	NA	TRBV7-3	TRBJ2-2
TGCAGCGCAAGACTAGCGGGATTAACCGGGGAGCTGTTTTTT	CSARLAGLTGELFF	TRBD2	many	TRBV29-1	TRBJ2-2
TGCAGTGCTAGAGGGGGTGGTGGAGGGGGACACTACGAGCAGTACTTC	CSARGGGGGGHYEQYF	NA	many	TRBV20-1	TRBJ2-7
TGTGCCAGCAGCGCTAGCGGTGGCCCCGGGGAGCTGTTTTTT	CASSASGGPGELFF	TRBD2	NA	TRBV6-4	TRBJ2-2
TGTGCCAGCAGTTATCCCCTCTCGAACAGGGGGCTAAATAAGCCCCAGCATTTT	CASSYPLSNRGLNKPQHF	TRBD1	few	TRBV6-2/TRBV6-3	TRBJ1-5
TGTGCCAGCAGCGAATTGGTAAACACTGAAGCTTTCTTT	CASSELVNTEAFF	NA	many	TRBV7-3	TRBJ1-1
TGCAGTGCGGAGCTCGGACCGCTAAATGAAAAACTGTTTTTT	CSAELGPLNEKLFF	NA	NA	TRBV20-1	TRBJ1-4
TGTGCCACCAGTGATTTCAGCACAGATACGCAGTATTTT	CATSDFSTDTQYF	NA	many	TRBV24-1	TRBJ2-3
TGCGCCAGCAGCCAACTAGCGGGCACCTACGAGCAGTACTTC	CASSQLAGTYEQYF	TRBD2	many	TRBV4-1	TRBJ2-7
TGTGCCAGCAGTTACTCGAGGACTAGCGGGAGCCACAATGAGCAGTTCTTC	CASSYSRTSGSHNEQFF	TRBD2	NA	TRBV6-2/TRBV6-3	TRBJ2-1
TGTGCCAGCTCACCTCTCCTAGCGGGTTTCTCTGGGGCCAACGTCCTGACTTTC	CASSPLLAGFSGANVLTF	TRBD2	many	TRBV18	TRBJ2-6
TGTGCCAGCAGCTTGCCAGGGGAGGAGACCCAGTACTTC	CASSLPGEETQYF	NA	many	TRBV5-5	TRBJ2-5
TGTGCCAGCAGTTTGGGAGTGGGTCCCTACGAGCAGTACTTC	CASSLGVGPYEQYF	NA	few	TRBV12-3/TRBV12-4	TRBJ2-7
TGTGCCAGCAGCCTACTTTCCGGGACAGGGATTCTGAATGAGCAGTTCTTC	CASSLLSGTGILNEQFF	TRBD1	few	TRBV5-6	TRBJ2-1
TGTGCCATCAGTGAGTCGCTGACCCAAGAGACCCAGTACTTC	CAISESLTQETQYF	NA	many	TRBV10-3	TRBJ2-5
TGTGCCAGCAGTTTATTTGAACAGGTGTCGTACGAGCTGTACTTC	CASSLFEQVSYELYF	NA	NA	TRBV28	TRBJ2-7
TGTGCCAGCAGTGCATGGACGTTCAATTCACCCCTCCACTTT	CASSAWTFNSPLHF	NA	many	TRBV6-4	TRBJ1-6
TGTGCCACCAGCAGCAGGGGGAACTCCTACGAGCAGTACTTC	CATSSRGNSYEQYF	TRBD1	many	TRBV24-1	TRBJ2-7
TGTGCCATCAGAAGGACAGGGGGCGACACAGATACGCAGTATTTT	CAIRRTGGDTDTQYF	TRBD1	many	TRBV10-3	TRBJ2-3
TGCAGCTCCGGGAGTTGGGAGACCCAGTACTTC	CSSGSWETQYF	NA	many	TRBV29-1	TRBJ2-5
TGTGCCAGCAGCCAGCGGGTATGGGATTCACCCCTCCACTTT	CASSQRVWDSPLHF	NA	NA	TRBV3-1	TRBJ1-6
TGTGCCAGCAGTGAATCCGGGACAGGGGGAGAAAAACTGTTTTTT	CASSESGTGGEKLFF	TRBD1	many	TRBV25-1	TRBJ1-4
TGTGCTAGTGGTTTGGTAACTGGGCAGACTGGAAACACCATATATTTT	CASGLVTGQTGNTIYF	NA	NA	TRBV12-5	TRBJ1-3
TGTGCCAGCAGTCAAGGCTCGAGGGATGAAGCTTTCTTT	CASSQGSRDEAFF	NA	many	TRBV12-3/TRBV12-4	TRBJ1-1
TGTGCCAGTAGTCCAGGGACTAGCGGGACCCGCACAGATACGCAGTATTTT	CASSPGTSGTRTDTQYF	TRBD2	many	TRBV19	TRBJ2-3